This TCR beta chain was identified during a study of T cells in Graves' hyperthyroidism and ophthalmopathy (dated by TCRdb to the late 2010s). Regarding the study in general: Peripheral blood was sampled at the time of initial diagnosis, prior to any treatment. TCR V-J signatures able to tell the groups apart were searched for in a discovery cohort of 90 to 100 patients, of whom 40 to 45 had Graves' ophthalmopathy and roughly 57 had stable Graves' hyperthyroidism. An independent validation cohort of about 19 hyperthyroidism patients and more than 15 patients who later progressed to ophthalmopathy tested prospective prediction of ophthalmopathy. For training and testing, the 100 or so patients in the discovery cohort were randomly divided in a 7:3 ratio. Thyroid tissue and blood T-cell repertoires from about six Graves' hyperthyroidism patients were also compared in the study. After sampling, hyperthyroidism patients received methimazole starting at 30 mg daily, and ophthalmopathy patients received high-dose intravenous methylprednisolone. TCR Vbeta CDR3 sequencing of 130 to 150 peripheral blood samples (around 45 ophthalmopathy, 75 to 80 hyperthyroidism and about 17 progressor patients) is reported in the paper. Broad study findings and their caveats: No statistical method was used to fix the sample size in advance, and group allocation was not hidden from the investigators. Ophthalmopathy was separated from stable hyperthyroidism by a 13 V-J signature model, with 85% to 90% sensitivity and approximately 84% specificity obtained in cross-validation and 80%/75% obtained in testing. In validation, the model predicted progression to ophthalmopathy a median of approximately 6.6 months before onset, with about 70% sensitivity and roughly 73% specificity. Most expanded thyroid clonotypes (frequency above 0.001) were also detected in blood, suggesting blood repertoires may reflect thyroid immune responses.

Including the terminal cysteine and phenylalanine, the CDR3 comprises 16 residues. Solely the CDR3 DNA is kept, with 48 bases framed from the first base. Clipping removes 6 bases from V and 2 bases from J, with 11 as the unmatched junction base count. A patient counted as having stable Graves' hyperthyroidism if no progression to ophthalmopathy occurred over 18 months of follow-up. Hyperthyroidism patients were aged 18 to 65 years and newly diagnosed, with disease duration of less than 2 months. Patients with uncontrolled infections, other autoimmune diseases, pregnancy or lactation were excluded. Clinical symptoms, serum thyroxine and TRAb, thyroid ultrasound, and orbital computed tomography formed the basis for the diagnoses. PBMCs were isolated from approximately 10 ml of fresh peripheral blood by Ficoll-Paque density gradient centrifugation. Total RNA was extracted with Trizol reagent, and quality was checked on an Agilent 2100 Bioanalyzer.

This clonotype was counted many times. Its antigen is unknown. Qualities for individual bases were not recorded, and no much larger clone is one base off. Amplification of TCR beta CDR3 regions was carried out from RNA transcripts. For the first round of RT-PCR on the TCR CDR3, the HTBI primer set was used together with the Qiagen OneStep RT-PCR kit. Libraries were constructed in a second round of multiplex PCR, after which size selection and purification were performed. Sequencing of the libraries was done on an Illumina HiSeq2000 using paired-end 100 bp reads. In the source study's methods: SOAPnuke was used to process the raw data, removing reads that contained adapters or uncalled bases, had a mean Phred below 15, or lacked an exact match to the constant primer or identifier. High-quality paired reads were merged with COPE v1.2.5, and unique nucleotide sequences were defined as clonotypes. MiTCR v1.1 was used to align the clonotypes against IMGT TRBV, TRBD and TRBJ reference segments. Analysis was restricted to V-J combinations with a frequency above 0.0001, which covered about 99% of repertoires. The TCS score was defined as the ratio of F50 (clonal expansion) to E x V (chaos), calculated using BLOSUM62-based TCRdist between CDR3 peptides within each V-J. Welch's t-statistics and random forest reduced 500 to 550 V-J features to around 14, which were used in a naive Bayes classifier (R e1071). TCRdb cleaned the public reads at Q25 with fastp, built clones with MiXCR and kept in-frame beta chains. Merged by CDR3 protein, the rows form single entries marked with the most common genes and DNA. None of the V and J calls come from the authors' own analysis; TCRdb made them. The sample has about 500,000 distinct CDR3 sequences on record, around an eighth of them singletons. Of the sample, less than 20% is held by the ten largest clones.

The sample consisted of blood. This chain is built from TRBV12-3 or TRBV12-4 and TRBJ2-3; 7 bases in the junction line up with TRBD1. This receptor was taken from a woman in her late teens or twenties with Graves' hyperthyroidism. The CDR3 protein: CASSETGRPHTDTQYF. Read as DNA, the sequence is TGTGCCAGCAGCGAGACAGGGAGACCCCACACAGATACGCAGTATTTT.